Listed below are T cell receptor beta chains from one sample, sequenced in a study of blood T cell repertoires in COVID-19. Libraries were prepared by immunoSEQ multiplex PCR; TCRdb keeps only in-frame clonotypes and omits some of them. The sample includes some 100,000 clones, roughly nine tenths of them seen just once. The specimen sequenced was peripheral blood. The receptor set was obtained from a man between 65 and 85 years old who had recovered from COVID-19. CDR3s include the opening cysteine and the closing phenylalanine or tryptophan. A D gene is named only where the DNA matches it firmly. Expanded clones are given a class, and other clones once, few, many or no size at all.

J | size | V | D | CDR3 | DNA
TRBJ1-4 | NA | TRBV20-1 | NA | CSASGQGINEKLFF | TGCAGTGCTAGTGGGCAGGGGATTAATGAAAAACTGTTTTTT
TRBJ1-1 | few | TRBV7-9 | TRBD1 | CASSAAGQGWTEAFF | TGTGCCAGCAGCGCGGCGGGACAGGGGTGGACTGAAGCTTTCTTT
TRBJ1-1 | NA | TRBV6-4 | NA | CASSLTGNTEAFF | TGTGCCAGCAGTTTGACAGGGAACACTGAAGCTTTCTTT
TRBJ1-1 | NA | TRBV10-3 | TRBD1 | CAIREGQGADTEAFF | TGTGCCATCAGGGAGGGACAGGGGGCGGACACTGAAGCTTTCTTT
TRBJ2-2 | NA | TRBV4-2 | TRBD2 | CASSQGGTSFSDTGELFF | TGTGCCAGCAGCCAAGGGGGGACTAGCTTTTCGGACACCGGGGAGCTGTTTTTT
TRBJ2-1 | NA | TRBV7-2 | TRBD2 | CASSLTSYGDNEQFF | TGTGCCAGCAGTCTGACTAGCTATGGAGACAATGAGCAGTTCTTC
TRBJ1-5 | NA | TRBV6-5 | NA | CASSRDGGQPQHF | TGTGCCAGCAGCAGGGACGGGGGTCAGCCCCAGCATTTT
TRBJ2-1 | NA | TRBV7-3 | TRBD2 | CASSLIVAGGAYNEQFF | TGTGCCAGCAGCTTAATCGTTGCGGGAGGGGCCTACAATGAGCAGTTCTTC
TRBJ2-7 | NA | TRBV11-2 | TRBD1 | CASSLTRDRLYEQYF | TGTGCCAGCAGCTTAACCCGGGACAGGCTCTACGAGCAGTACTTC
TRBJ1-6 | once | TRBV7-9 | NA | CASSQSGAGQASPLHF | TGTGCCAGCAGCCAGAGTGGGGCAGGGCAGGCTTCACCCCTCCACTTT
TRBJ2-2 | NA | TRBV7-2 | NA | CASSLEISSGELFF | TGTGCCAGCAGCTTAGAAATCTCTTCCGGGGAGCTGTTTTTT
TRBJ2-3 | NA | TRBV7-6 | TRBD2 | CASSPLAGGADTQYF | TGTGCCAGCAGCCCACTAGCGGGAGGGGCAGATACGCAGTATTTT
TRBJ2-7 | NA | TRBV2 | TRBD2 | CASREGSGSTTYEQYF | TGTGCCAGCAGAGAGGGAAGCGGGAGCACAACCTACGAGCAGTACTTC
TRBJ1-1 | few | TRBV4-3 | NA | CASSPGGYGDTEAFF | TGCGCCAGCAGCCCCGGCGGATACGGGGACACTGAAGCTTTCTTT
TRBJ2-3 | NA | TRBV9 | TRBD2 | CASSTRLAGGDTQYF | TGTGCCAGCAGCACAAGACTAGCGGGAGGGGATACGCAGTATTTT
TRBJ1-5 | NA | TRBV30 | TRBD1 | CAWSVPGTGGYQPQHF | TGTGCCTGGAGTGTTCCCGGGACAGGAGGGTATCAGCCCCAGCATTTT
TRBJ1-4 | NA | TRBV28 | TRBD1 | CASTGTANEKLFF | TGTGCCAGCACGGGGACAGCTAATGAAAAACTGTTTTTT
TRBJ1-3 | NA | TRBV5-4 | TRBD1 | CASSWDSSGNTIYF | TGTGCCAGCAGCTGGGACAGCTCTGGAAACACCATATATTTT
TRBJ1-2 | NA | TRBV19 | NA | CASSIDLAQVSGYTF | TGTGCCAGTAGTATAGATCTAGCCCAGGTCAGTGGCTACACCTTC
TRBJ1-2 | NA | TRBV28 | NA | CALGGGDYGYTF | TGTGCCCTCGGGGGGGGAGACTATGGCTACACCTTC
TRBJ2-3 | NA | TRBV5-1 | TRBD1 | CASSVARDSRSTDTQYF | TGCGCCAGCAGCGTGGCCCGGGACAGCAGGAGCACAGATACGCAGTATTTT
TRBJ2-5 | NA | TRBV4-1 | TRBD2 | CASSQAAGGQETQYF | TGCGCCAGCAGCCAAGCGGCGGGGGGGCAAGAGACCCAGTACTTC
TRBJ1-1 | NA | TRBV12-3/TRBV12-4 | NA | CASSGGSGTEAFF | TGTGCCAGCAGCGGGGGATCGGGAACTGAAGCTTTCTTT
TRBJ2-3 | NA | TRBV5-1 | NA | CASSLQRTSTDTQYF | TGCGCCAGCAGCTTACAGCGGACTAGCACAGATACGCAGTATTTT
TRBJ2-3 | NA | TRBV2 | NA | CASEEGQPSSTDTQYF | TGTGCCAGCGAGGAAGGACAGCCCTCTAGCACAGATACGCAGTATTTT
TRBJ1-5 | once | TRBV3-1/TRBV3-2 | NA | CASSQDRDQPQHF | TGTGCCAGCAGCCAAGATCGGGATCAGCCCCAGCATTTT
TRBJ2-2 | NA | TRBV9 | NA | CASSVSRDTGELFF | TGTGCCAGCAGCGTAAGCAGGGACACCGGGGAGCTGTTTTTT